Shown below are 29 T cell receptor beta chains from a single sample sequenced in a study of blood T cells in healthy people across ages. The use of a sample-barcoded 5' primer and a J-beta primer mix characterized a second PCR of roughly 6 to 11 cycles. TCRdb passed the 5' RACE reads through MiXCR, listing each CDR3 protein once. Here the sample spans roughly 500,000 distinct CDR3 sequences, approximately 27% being singletons. Sequenced input: blood. Receptors were obtained from a woman in her seventies in good health.

The J gene is TRBJ1-4, the V gene TRBV6-6, with D possibly TRBD1 on 6 matching bases. The CDR3 has 16 residues. Germline V gene lookup returns CDR1 MNHNY and CDR2 SVGAGI (reference sequence). Trimming took off 8 bases at V and 5 bases at J, with 21 bases between the two ends. The CDR3 DNA follows: TGTGCCAGCGCAGCGCCAGTCAGTCAGGGGAATGAAAAACTGTTTTTT. Translating it yields CASAAPVSQGNEKLFF.

Worth noting for this clonotype: One end of the junction fails to match germline, which may point to a read error. The chain uses TRBV6-5 and TRBJ1-2; D is perhaps TRBD1 (6 bases). Germline CDR1 reads MNHEY; CDR2 reads SVGAGI. This CDR3 region has 13 residues. The CDR3 here is CASTGVGGKAGSF. Here the CDR3 DNA reads TGTGCCAGCACCGGTGTGGGGGGCAAAGCTGGCTCCTTC.

The table lists this clonotype with a few counts. The CDR3 DNA reads as TGTGCCAGCGGAGGATACCCGCGGGAAAAACTGTTTTTT. This gives the protein CASGGYPREKLFF. V is TRBV7-2 and J is TRBJ1-4; no clear D. Looked up from germline, CDR1 is SGHTA and CDR2 is FQGNSA. This CDR3 contains 13 residues. V was trimmed by 8 bases and J by 8 bases, leaving 15 bases between them. The full variable domain, with the rest looked up from reference TRBV7-2 and TRBJ1-4, is GAGVSQSPSNKVTEKGKDVELRCDPISGHTALYWYRQSLGQGLEFLIYFQGNSAPDKSGLPSDRFSAERTGGSVSTLTIQRTQQEDSAVYLCASGGYPREKLFFGSGTQLSVL.

The gene calls are TRBV4-3 and TRBJ2-3; D is possibly TRBD2 (5 bases). Between the trimmed V and J ends, which lost 0 bases and 8 bases, there was a span of 12 bases. CDR1 LGHNA and CDR2 YSLEER come from the germline V gene. The CDR3 contains 14 residues. Here the CDR3 reads CASSQESASRTQYF. In DNA, the CDR3 is TGCGCCAGCAGCCAAGAGTCGGCTAGCCGTACGCAGTATTTT.

V is TRBV18 and J is TRBJ2-2, with D perhaps matching TRBD1 (6 bases). Germline V gene lookup returns CDR1 KGHSH and CDR2 LQKENI. There are 17 residues in the CDR3. Trimming took off 1 base at V and 4 bases at J, with 16 bases between the two ends. This chain's CDR3 is CASSPLKNRDSTGELFF. The CDR3, as DNA: TGTGCCAGCTCACCACTAAAGAACAGGGATTCCACCGGGGAGCTGTTTTTT.

Comment on this clonotype: This may be a read error: a much more frequent sequence differs by one nucleotide. The CDR3 does not close with the conserved phenylalanine or tryptophan, likely indicating a read error. This rearrangement joins TRBV7-2 to TRBJ2-1; D perhaps matches TRBD1 (5 bases). Germline V gene sequence: CDR1 SGHTA, CDR2 FQGNSA. The V end was cut by 1 base, the J end by 4 bases, with 8 bases between. This CDR3 region has 14 residues. DNA of the CDR3: TGTGCCAGCAGCTTAGATAGGGGATACAATGAGCAGTTCTTG. Protein product: CASSLDRGYNEQFL.

The chain has TRBV29-1 and TRBJ1-1; D remains unclear. The V gene lost 7 bases and the J gene lost 5 bases, with 8 bases spanning the gap. Germline loops: CDR1 SQVTM, CDR2 ANQGSEA. This CDR3 contains 10 residues. CDR3 coding DNA: TGCAGCGCAGCGTCTACTGAAGCTTTCTTT. Translated, it gives CSAASTEAFF.

The table lists this clonotype with many counts. The chain recombines TRBV5-1 with TRBJ2-7, with a weak D call TRBD2 (5 bases). Per the germline V gene, CDR1 is SGHRS and CDR2 is YFSETQ. The CDR3 is 15 residues long. Between the trimmed V and J ends, which lost 4 bases and 1 base, there was a span of 15 bases. CDR3 nucleotides: TGCGCCAGCAGCCCCGGGATCGGCTTGTCCTACGAGCAGTACTTC. Residues: CASSPGIGLSYEQYF. Full variable domain (rest looked up from reference TRBV5-1 and TRBJ2-7): KAGVTQTPRYLIKTRGQQVTLSCSPISGHRSVSWYQQTPGQGLQFLFEYFSETQRNKGNFPGRFSGRQFSNSRSEMNVSTLELGDSALYLCASSPGIGLSYEQYFGPGTRLTVT.

This clonotype has a handful of counts. The rearrangement uses TRBV18 and TRBJ2-1, with 10 bases fitting TRBD1. Losses at the gene ends were 3 bases for V and 8 bases for J; bases not matched to a gene: 7. From germline, CDR1 is KGHSH and CDR2 LQKENI. The CDR3 has 15 amino acids. CDR3 sequence: CASSPPGQGKHEQFF. Here the CDR3 DNA reads TGTGCCAGCTCACCCCCGGGACAGGGGAAGCATGAGCAGTTCTTC.

There are a few counts of this clonotype. The V gene is TRBV7-2, the J gene TRBJ2-3; 7 bases align to TRBD2. Germline V lookup: CDR1 SGHTA, CDR2 FQGNSA. Unmatched junction bases numbered 13, after V lost 2 bases and J lost 5 bases. The CDR3 has 17 amino acids. DNA of the CDR3: TGTGCCAGCAGCTTAAGGCCCCCGGGCAGGGAGGGAGATACGCAGTATTTT. The encoded protein is CASSLRPPGREGDTQYF.

The J gene is TRBJ1-1, the V gene TRBV20-1; D is uncertain. Germline loops: CDR1 DFQATT, CDR2 SNEGSKA (reference sequence). This CDR3 spans 13 amino acids. With 3 bases removed from V and 2 bases from J, the gap between germline ends came to 10 bases. CDR3 sequence reads: CSASRGPNTEAFF. In DNA form, the CDR3 reads TGCAGTGCTAGTCGAGGGCCAAACACTGAAGCTTTCTTT.

V is TRBV6-6 and J is TRBJ2-7; possibly TRBD1 or TRBD2 for D (5 bases each). Per germline, CDR1 MNHNY and CDR2 SVGAGI (reference sequence). V was shortened by 2 bases and J by 1 base, with 12 bases between the two germline ends. The CDR3 covers 15 residues. As DNA, the CDR3 is TGTGCCAGCAGTTACGATGGCGAGGGGTCCTACGAGCAGTACTTC. Amino acid sequence: CASSYDGEGSYEQYF.

This chain joins TRBV9 and TRBJ1-5; tentative D call: TRBD1 (6 bases). In germline, CDR1 is SGDLS, CDR2 YYNGEE. CDR3 size: 15 residues. Trimming took off 4 bases at V and 1 base at J, with 12 bases between the two ends. For the CDR3, the DNA is TGTGCCAGCAGCCCGAACCAGGGGAGCAATCAGCCCCAGCATTTT. This sequence encodes CASSPNQGSNQPQHF.

This chain joins TRBV2 and TRBJ2-1; 12 bases agree with TRBD1. With V trimmed by 4 bases and J by 7 bases, 5 bases remained unmatched. The CDR3 consists of 15 residues. The V gene's germline CDR1 is SNHLY and CDR2 FYNNEI. The CDR3 sequence is CASSGGTGGENEQFF. CDR3 coding DNA: TGTGCCAGCAGTGGAGGGACAGGGGGCGAAAATGAGCAGTTCTTC. The complete variable domain, with remaining parts taken from reference TRBV2 and TRBJ2-1, reads EPEVTQTPSHQVTQMGQEVILRCVPISNHLYFYWYRQILGQKVEFLVSFYNNEISEKSEIFDDQFSVERPDGSNFTLKIRSTKLEDSAMYFCASSGGTGGENEQFFGPGTRLTVL.

This clonotype has only a few counts. J is TRBJ1-1 and V is TRBV20-1, with D perhaps TRBD1 (6 bases). This CDR3 has 12 residues. Per germline, CDR1 DFQATT and CDR2 SNEGSKA (reference sequence). V was pared by 0 bases and J by 4 bases, with 6 bases between. CDR3 sequence reads: CSAREGGTEAFF. CDR3 DNA: TGCAGTGCTAGAGAAGGGGGCACTGAAGCTTTCTTT.

The sample holds a few counts of this clonotype. The chain has TRBV7-3 and TRBJ2-3; 7 bases map to TRBD2. Trimming removed 1 base from V and 8 bases from J; junction bases left unmatched: 12. This CDR3 region has 16 residues. Germline V gene lookup returns CDR1 SGHTA and CDR2 FQGTGA. The CDR3 nucleotides are TGTGCCAGCAGCTTAAGCCTAGCGGAATCTCACGGTACGCAGTATTTT. It specifies CASSLSLAESHGTQYF. Full variable domain (missing parts from reference TRBV7-3 and TRBJ2-3): GAGVSQTPSNKVTEKGKYVELRCDPISGHTALYWYRQSLGQGPEFLIYFQGTGAADDSGLPNDRFFAVRPEGSVSTLKIQRTERGDSAVYLCASSLSLAESHGTQYFGPGTRLTVL.

This sequence joins TRBV7-6 and TRBJ2-3; 7 positions match TRBD1. Trimming cost V 5 bases and J 5 bases; bases outside gene matches: 7. The length of the CDR3 is 14 residues. CDR1 and CDR2 from the germline V gene are SGHVS and FNYEAQ. The CDR3 DNA reads as TGTGCCAGCAGCCTGCGGACAGGCATAGATACGCAGTATTTT. Its translation: CASSLRTGIDTQYF.

Points on this clonotype: One junction end does not reproduce the germline sequence, and a read error may be involved. V and J are TRBV6-5 and TRBJ1-1; a possible D gene is TRBD1 (5 bases). The germline V gene encodes CDR1 MNHEY and CDR2 SVGAGI. This CDR3 has 13 amino acids. The CDR3 DNA reads as TGTGCCGGCAGTTACCCAGGGATCACTGAAGCTTTCTTT. Translating gives CAGSYPGITEAFF.

This clonotype was picked up a small number of times. The genes are TRBV20-1 and TRBJ1-6; the D is unclear. The CDR3 loop spans 15 amino acids. The germline V gene encodes CDR1 DFQATT and CDR2 SNEGSKA (reference sequence). V lost 0 bases to trimming and J lost 4 bases, with 10 bases between them. CDR3 in amino acids: CSARDGRGYNSPLHF. The CDR3 region has the DNA TGCAGTGCTAGAGATGGTCGGGGTTATAATTCACCCCTCCACTTT.

The CDR3 nucleotides are TGCGCCAGCAGCCAAGGGAAGGGGGTGACTAATGAAAAACTGTTTTTT. This gives the protein CASSQGKGVTNEKLFF. The chain employs TRBV4-3 and TRBJ1-4; D perhaps matches TRBD1 (6 bases). Deletions cut 1 base from V and 2 bases from J, with 11 bases between. Germline V CDR1 and CDR2: LGHNA, YSLEER. The CDR3 sequence is 16 residues long.

The rearrangement links TRBV10-3 to TRBJ1-1; the match to TRBD1 covers 7 bases. CDR3 length equals 11 residues. V lost 11 bases and J lost 6; bases outside the gene matches: 6. Looked up from germline, CDR1 is ENHRY and CDR2 is SYGVKD. CDR3 in amino acids: CASTGTAEAFF. The DNA of the CDR3 is TGTGCCTCTACTGGGACAGCTGAAGCTTTCTTT.

V gene TRBV13 combines with J gene TRBJ2-3; D is unresolved. This CDR3 is built from 15 residues. The ends were cut back, 5 bases at V and 6 bases at J, with 18 bases in the middle. Germline V CDR1 and CDR2: PRHDT, FYEKMQ (reference sequence). This CDR3 is CASSPQSSIVDTQYF. CDR3 coding DNA: TGTGCCAGCAGCCCCCAGTCATCCATAGTGGATACGCAGTATTTT.

This clonotype was seen a few times. The chain has TRBV29-1 and TRBJ1-2, with D maybe TRBD1 (6 bases). Germline CDR1 SQVTM, CDR2 ANQGSEA. The CDR3 is 14 residues long. Trimming stripped 2 bases from V and 7 bases from J, with 17 bases between. The CDR3 loop reads CSVEPSGGRGGYTF. The CDR3 nucleotides read TGCAGCGTTGAACCCTCGGGGGGCCGGGGTGGCTACACCTTC. The variable domain in full, with the rest retrieved from reference TRBV29-1 and TRBJ1-2, is SAVISQKPSRDICQRGTSLTIQCQVDSQVTMMFWYRQQPGQSLTLIATANQGSEATYESGFVIDKFPISRPNLTFSTLTVSNMSPEDSSIYLCSVEPSGGRGGYTFGSGTRLTVV.

This clonotype was counted at least ten times. The J gene is TRBJ2-1, the V gene TRBV27; 10 bases fit TRBD2. The CDR3 loop spans 14 amino acids. CDR1 is MNHEY and CDR2 is SMNVEV in the germline V gene (reference sequence). J gave up 5 bases and V 10 bases, and 8 bases lay outside the gene matches. As DNA, the CDR3 is TGTGCCACCGATAGCGGGGGGCTTAACAATGAGCAGTTCTTC. It specifies CATDSGGLNNEQFF.

The V call is TRBV7-6, the J call TRBJ2-5; 9 nucleotides match TRBD1. V dropped 4 bases and J dropped 5; count of bases not matched to a gene: 14. The CDR3 is 17 amino acids. CDR1 is SGHVS and CDR2 is FNYEAQ in the germline V gene. The CDR3 region is CASSSRLRDRDSETQYF. CDR3 sequence (DNA): TGTGCCAGCAGCTCTCGACTCCGGGACAGGGATTCGGAGACCCAGTACTTC.

J is TRBJ2-6 and V is TRBV20-1, with a possible D match to TRBD1 (5 bases). The V gene lost 5 bases and the J gene lost 0 bases, with 8 bases spanning the gap. Germline V lookup: CDR1 DFQATT, CDR2 SNEGSKA (reference sequence). The CDR3 contains 14 residues. CDR3 loop: CSAPDSSGANVLTF. Here the CDR3 DNA reads TGCAGTGCTCCTGACAGCTCTGGGGCCAACGTCCTGACTTTC.

V and J are TRBV11-3 and TRBJ1-2; 8 positions agree with TRBD1. CDR1 is SGHNT and CDR2 is YENEEA in the germline V gene. V dropped 1 base and J dropped 4; count of bases not matched to a gene: 2. This CDR3 region has 14 residues. DNA for the CDR3: TGTGCCAGCAGCTTAGGGGACAGGATCTATGGCTACACCTTC. It encodes CASSLGDRIYGYTF.

This chain uses TRBV6-6 with TRBJ2-5; D uncertain. CDR1 MNHNY and CDR2 SVGAGI come from the germline V gene (reference sequence). The length of the CDR3 is 13 residues. V was cut by 2 bases and J by 0 bases, with 4 bases left in between. CDR3 region: CASSYGHQETQYF. DNA for the CDR3: TGTGCCAGCAGTTACGGGCACCAAGAGACCCAGTACTTC.

This clonotype showed up just once. The chain is built from TRBV12-3 or TRBV12-4 and TRBJ2-1; D gene uncertain. Between the trimmed V and J ends, which lost 7 bases and 4 bases, there was a span of 14 bases. The CDR3 totals 14 residues. CDR3 coding DNA: TGTGCCAGCACATCCCCCGACCGTTACAATGAGCAGTTCTTC. This encodes CASTSPDRYNEQFF.